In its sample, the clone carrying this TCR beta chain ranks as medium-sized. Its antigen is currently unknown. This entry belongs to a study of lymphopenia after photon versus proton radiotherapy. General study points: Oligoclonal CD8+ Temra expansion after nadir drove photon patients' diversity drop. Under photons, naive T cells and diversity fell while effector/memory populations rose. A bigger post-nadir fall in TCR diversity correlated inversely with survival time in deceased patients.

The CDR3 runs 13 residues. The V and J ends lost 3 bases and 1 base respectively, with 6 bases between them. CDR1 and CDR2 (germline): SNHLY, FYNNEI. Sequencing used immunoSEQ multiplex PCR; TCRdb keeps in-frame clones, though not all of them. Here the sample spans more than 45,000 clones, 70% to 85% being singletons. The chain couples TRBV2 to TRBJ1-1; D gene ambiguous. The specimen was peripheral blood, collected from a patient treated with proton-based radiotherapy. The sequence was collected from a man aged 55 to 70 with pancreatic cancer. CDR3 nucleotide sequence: TGTGCCAGCAGTGACTACGGGAACACTGAAGCTTTCTTT. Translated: CASSDYGNTEAFF. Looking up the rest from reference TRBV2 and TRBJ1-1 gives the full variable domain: EPEVTQTPSHQVTQMGQEVILRCVPISNHLYFYWYRQILGQKVEFLVSFYNNEISEKSEIFDDQFSVERPDGSNFTLKIRSTKLEDSAMYFCASSDYGNTEAFFGQGTRLTVV.